This TCR beta chain was observed in a study of blood T cell repertoires in COVID-19. CDR1 and CDR2 (germline): KGHDR, SFDVKD. CDR3 length: 15 residues. The V end was cut by 3 bases, the J end by 7 bases, with 12 bases between. Study processing details: Nucleated cell counts were estimated from reference gene primer amplification. Profiling relied on immunoSEQ multiplex PCR, and the TCRdb table lists in-frame clones only, not all of them. V, J and clone size reflect that table, while D and trimming were determined from the DNA. The data hold more than 60,000 clones, with roughly 86% observed a single time.

The origin of this receptor is a man aged 55 to 70 with acute or convalescent COVID-19. The chain has TRBV24-1 and TRBJ1-6; TRBD1 might be the D (6 bases). The sequenced material came from peripheral blood. The CDR3 reads CATSDGRGGNSPLHF. CDR3 DNA: TGTGCCACCAGTGATGGCAGGGGAGGGAATTCACCCCTCCACTTT.